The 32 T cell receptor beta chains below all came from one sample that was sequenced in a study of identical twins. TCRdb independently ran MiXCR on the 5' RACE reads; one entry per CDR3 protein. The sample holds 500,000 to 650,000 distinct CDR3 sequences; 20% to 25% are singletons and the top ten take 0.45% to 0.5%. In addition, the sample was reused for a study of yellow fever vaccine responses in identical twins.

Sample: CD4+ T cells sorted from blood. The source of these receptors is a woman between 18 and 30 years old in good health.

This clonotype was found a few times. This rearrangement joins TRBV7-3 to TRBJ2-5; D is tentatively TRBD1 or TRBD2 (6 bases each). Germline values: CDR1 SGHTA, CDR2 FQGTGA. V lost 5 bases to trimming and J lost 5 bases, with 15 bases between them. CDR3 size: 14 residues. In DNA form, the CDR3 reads TGTGCCAGCAGCCGTACCCAGGGGAGGGAGACCCAGTACTTC. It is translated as CASSRTQGRETQYF.

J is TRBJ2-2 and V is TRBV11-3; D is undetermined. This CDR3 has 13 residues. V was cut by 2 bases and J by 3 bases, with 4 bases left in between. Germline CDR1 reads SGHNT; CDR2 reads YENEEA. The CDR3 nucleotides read TGTGCCAGCAGCTTACAGGACACCGGGGAGCTGTTTTTT. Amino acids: CASSLQDTGELFF.

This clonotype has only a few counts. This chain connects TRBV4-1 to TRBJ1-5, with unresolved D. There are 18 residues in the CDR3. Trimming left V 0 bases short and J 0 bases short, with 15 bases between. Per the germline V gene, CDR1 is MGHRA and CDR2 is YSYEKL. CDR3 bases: TGCGCCAGCAGCCAAGATCCGGCAGAGCTGTATAGCAATCAGCCCCAGCATTTT. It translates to CASSQDPAELYSNQPQHF.

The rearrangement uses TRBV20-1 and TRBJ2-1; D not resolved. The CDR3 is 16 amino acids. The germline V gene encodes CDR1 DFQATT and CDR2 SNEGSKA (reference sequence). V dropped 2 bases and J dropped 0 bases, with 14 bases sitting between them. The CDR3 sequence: CSARTPTLSSYNEQFF. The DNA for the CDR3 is TGCAGTGCTAGAACCCCGACACTAAGCTCCTACAATGAGCAGTTCTTC.

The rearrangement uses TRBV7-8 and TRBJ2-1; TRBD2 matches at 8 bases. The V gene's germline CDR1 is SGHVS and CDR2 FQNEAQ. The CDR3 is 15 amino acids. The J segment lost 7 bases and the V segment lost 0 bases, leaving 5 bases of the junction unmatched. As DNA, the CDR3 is TGTGCCAGCAGCTTAGCCAGGACTAGCTGGAATGAGCAGTTCTTC. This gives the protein CASSLARTSWNEQFF. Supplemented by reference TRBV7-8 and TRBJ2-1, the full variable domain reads GAGVSQSPRYKVAKRGQDVALRCDPISGHVSLFWYQQALGQGPEFLTYFQNEAQLDKSGLPSDRFFAERPEGSVSTLKIQRTQQEDSAVYLCASSLARTSWNEQFFGPGTRLTVL.

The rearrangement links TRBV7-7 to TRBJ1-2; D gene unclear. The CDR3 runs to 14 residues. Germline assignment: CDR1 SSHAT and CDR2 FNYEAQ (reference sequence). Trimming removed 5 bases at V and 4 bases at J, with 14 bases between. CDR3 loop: CASSPMEVTYGYTF. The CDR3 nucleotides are TGTGCCAGCAGCCCGATGGAGGTTACCTATGGCTACACCTTC.

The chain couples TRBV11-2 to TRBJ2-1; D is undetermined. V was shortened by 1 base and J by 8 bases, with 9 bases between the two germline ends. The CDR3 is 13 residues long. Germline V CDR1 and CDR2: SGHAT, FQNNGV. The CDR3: CASSLVTSDEQFF. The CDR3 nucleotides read TGTGCCAGCAGCTTAGTGACGTCGGATGAGCAGTTCTTC.

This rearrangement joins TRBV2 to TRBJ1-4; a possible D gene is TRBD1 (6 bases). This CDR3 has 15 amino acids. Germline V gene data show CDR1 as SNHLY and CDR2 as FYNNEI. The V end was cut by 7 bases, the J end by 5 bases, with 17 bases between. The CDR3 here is CASIGGDIWNEKLFF. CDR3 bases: TGTGCCAGCATCGGAGGGGACATCTGGAATGAAAAACTGTTTTTT.

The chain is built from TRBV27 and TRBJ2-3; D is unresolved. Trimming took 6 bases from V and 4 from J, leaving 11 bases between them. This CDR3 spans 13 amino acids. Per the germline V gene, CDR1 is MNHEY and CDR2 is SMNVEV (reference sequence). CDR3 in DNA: TGTGCCAGCAGACCCCGGATTGCAGATACGCAGTATTTT. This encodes CASRPRIADTQYF.

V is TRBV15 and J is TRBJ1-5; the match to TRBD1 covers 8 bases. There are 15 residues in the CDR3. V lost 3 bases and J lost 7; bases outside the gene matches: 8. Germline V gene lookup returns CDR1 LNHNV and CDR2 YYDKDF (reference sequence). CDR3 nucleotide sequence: TGTGCCACCAGCAGCACGACAGGGGTCAGGCAGCCCCAGCATTTT. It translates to CATSSTTGVRQPQHF.

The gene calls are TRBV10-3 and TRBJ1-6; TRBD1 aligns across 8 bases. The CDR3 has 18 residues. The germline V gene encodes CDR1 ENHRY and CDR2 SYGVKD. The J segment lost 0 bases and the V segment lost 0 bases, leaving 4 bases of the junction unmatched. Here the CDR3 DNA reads TGTGCCATCAGTGAGTCGAGGACAGGGAGCTCCTATAATTCACCCCTCCACTTT. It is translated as CAISESRTGSSYNSPLHF.

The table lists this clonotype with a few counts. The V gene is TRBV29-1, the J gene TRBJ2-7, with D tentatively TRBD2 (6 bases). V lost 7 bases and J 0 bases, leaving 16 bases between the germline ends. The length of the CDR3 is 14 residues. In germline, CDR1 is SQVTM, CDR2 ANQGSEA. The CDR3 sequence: CSGPGLPSSYEQYV. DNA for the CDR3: TGCAGCGGGCCGGGACTCCCAAGCTCCTACGAGCAGTACGTC.

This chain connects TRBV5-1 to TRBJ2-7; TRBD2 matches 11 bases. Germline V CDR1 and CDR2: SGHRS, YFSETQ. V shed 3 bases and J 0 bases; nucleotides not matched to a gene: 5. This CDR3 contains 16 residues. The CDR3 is CASSSYTSGSSYEQYF. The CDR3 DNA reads TGCGCCAGCAGCTCATACACTAGCGGGAGCTCCTACGAGCAGTACTTC. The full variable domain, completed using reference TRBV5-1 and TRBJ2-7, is KAGVTQTPRYLIKTRGQQVTLSCSPISGHRSVSWYQQTPGQGLQFLFEYFSETQRNKGNFPGRFSGRQFSNSRSEMNVSTLELGDSALYLCASSSYTSGSSYEQYFGPGTRLTVT.

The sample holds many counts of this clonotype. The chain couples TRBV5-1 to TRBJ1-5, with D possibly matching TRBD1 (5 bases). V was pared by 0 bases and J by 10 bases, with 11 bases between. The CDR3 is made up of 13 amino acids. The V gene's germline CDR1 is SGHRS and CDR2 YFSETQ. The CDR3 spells CASSLGDGRPQHF. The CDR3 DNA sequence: TGCGCCAGCAGCTTGGGGGACGGACGTCCCCAGCATTTT.

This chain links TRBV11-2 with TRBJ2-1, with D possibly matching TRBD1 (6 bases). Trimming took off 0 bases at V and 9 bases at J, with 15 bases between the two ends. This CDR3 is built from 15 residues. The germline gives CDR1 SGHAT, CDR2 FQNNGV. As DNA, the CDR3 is TGTGCCAGCAGCTTAGAGTTAGCCGGGACATTTGAGCAGTTCTTC. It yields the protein CASSLELAGTFEQFF.

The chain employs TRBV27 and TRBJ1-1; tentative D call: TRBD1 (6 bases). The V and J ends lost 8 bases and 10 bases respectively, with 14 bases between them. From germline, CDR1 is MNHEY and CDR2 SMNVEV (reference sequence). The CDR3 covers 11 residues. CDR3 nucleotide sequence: TGTGCCAGCCGGAGCCAGGGGCTAGCTTTCTTT. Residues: CASRSQGLAFF.

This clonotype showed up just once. Written as DNA, the CDR3 is TGTGCCAGCAAAGGACAGTGGGAGACCCAGTACTTC. Its protein is CASKGQWETQYF. The J gene is TRBJ2-5, the V gene TRBV2, with D perhaps matching TRBD1 (6 bases). The length of the CDR3 is 12 residues. The V and J ends lost 7 bases and 5 bases respectively, with 11 bases between them. Germline V gene lookup returns CDR1 SNHLY and CDR2 FYNNEI.

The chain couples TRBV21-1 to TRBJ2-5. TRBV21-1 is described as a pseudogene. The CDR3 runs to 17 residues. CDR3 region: CASKANRHFADKETQYF. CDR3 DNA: TGTGCCAGCAAAGCAAACCGACATTTTGCGGATAAAGAGACCCAGTACTTC.

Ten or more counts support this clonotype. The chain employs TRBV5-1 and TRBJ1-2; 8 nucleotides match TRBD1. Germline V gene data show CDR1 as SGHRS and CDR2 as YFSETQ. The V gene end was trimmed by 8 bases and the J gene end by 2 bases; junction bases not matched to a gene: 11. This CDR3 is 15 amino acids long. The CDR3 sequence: CASTSGTGGNYGYTF. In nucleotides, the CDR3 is TGCGCCAGTACTTCCGGGACAGGAGGAAACTATGGCTACACCTTC. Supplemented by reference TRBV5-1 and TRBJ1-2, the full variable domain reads KAGVTQTPRYLIKTRGQQVTLSCSPISGHRSVSWYQQTPGQGLQFLFEYFSETQRNKGNFPGRFSGRQFSNSRSEMNVSTLELGDSALYLCASTSGTGGNYGYTFGSGTRLTVV.

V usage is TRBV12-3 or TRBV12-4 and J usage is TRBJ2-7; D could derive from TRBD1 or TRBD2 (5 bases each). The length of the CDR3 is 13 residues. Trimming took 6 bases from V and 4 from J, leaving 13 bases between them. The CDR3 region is CASSKSGGYEQYV. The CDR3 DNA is TGTGCCAGCAGCAAATCTGGGGGTTACGAGCAGTACGTC.

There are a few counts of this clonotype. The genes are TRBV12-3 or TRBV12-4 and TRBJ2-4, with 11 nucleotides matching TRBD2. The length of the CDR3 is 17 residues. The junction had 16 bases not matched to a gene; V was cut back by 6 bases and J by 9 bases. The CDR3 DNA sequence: TGTGCCAGCAGGGGGGACAGGGTAGCGGGAGGGTATTCCATTCAGTACTTC. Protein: CASRGDRVAGGYSIQYF.

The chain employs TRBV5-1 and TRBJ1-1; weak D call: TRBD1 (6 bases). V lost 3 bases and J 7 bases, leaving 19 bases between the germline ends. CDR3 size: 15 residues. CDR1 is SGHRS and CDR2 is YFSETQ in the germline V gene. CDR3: CASSWGGLPPHEAFF. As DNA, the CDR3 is TGCGCCAGCAGCTGGGGGGGCCTACCCCCGCATGAAGCTTTCTTT.

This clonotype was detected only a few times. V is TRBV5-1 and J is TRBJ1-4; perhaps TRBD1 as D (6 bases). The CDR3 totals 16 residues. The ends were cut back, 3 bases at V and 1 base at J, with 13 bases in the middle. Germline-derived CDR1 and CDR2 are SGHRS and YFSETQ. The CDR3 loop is CASSSQGSGTNEKLFF. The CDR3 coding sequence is TGCGCCAGCAGCTCGCAGGGGTCCGGAACTAATGAAAAACTGTTTTTT.

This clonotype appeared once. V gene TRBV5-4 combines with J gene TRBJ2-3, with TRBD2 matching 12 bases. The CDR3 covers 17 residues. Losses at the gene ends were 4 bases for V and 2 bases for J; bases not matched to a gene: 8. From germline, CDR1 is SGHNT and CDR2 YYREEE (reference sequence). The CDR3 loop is CASSRQLAGGTTDTQYF. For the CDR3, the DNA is TGTGCCAGCAGCCGTCAACTAGCGGGGGGCACCACAGATACGCAGTATTTT.

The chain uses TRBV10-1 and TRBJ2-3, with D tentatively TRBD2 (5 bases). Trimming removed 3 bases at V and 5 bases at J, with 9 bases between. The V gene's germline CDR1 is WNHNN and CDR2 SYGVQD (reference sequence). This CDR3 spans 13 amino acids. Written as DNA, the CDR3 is TGCGCCAGCAGTGACCCGGGGTTAGATACGCAGTATTTT. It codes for CASSDPGLDTQYF.

CDR3 sequence reads: CASSLQGLATGDEQFF. The CDR3 coding sequence is TGTGCCAGCAGCTTACAGGGACTAGCCACTGGAGATGAGCAGTTCTTC. The chain carries TRBV7-9 and TRBJ2-1; 9 positions agree with TRBD2. Germline CDR1 SEHNR, CDR2 FQNEAQ (reference sequence). There are 16 residues in the CDR3. Trimming at V came to 2 bases and at J to 8 bases, leaving 10 bases not matched to a gene.

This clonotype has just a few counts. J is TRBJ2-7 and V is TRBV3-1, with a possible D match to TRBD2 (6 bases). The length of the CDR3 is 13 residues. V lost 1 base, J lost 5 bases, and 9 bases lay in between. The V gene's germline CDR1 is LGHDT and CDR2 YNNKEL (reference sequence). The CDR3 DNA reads TGTGCCAGCAGCCAAGGCTGGGGGGACGAGCAGTACTTC. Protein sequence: CASSQGWGDEQYF.

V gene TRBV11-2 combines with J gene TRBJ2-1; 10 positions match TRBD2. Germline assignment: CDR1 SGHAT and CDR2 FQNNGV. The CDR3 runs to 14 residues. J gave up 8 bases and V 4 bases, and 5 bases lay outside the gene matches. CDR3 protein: CASSSERGGYEQFF. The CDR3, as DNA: TGTGCCAGCAGCTCGGAGCGGGGGGGCTATGAGCAGTTCTTC.

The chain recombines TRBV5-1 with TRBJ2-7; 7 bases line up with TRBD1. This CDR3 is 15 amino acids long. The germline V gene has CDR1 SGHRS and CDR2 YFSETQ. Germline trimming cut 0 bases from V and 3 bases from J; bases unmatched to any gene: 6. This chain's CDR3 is CASSLGQGDLYEQYF. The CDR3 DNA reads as TGCGCCAGCAGCTTGGGACAGGGTGACCTCTACGAGCAGTACTTC.

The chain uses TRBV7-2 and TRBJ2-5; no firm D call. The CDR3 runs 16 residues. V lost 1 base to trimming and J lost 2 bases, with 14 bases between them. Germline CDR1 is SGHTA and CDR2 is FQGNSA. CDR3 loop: CASSLVVLAPQETQYF. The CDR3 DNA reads TGTGCCAGCAGCTTAGTGGTTTTGGCCCCGCAAGAGACCCAGTACTTC.

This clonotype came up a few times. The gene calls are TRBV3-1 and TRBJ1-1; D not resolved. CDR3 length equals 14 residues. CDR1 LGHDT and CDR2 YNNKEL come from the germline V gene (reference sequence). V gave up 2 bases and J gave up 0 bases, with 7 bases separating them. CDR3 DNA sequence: TGTGCCAGCAGCCAAAGGGTTTTGAACACTGAAGCTTTCTTT. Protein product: CASSQRVLNTEAFF.

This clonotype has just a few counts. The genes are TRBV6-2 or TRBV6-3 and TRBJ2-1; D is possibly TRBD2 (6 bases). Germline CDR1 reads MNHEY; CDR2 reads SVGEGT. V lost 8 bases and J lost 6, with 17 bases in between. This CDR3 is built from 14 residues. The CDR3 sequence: CASGRGWEFNEQFF. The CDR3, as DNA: TGTGCCAGCGGGCGGGGATGGGAATTCAATGAGCAGTTCTTC.